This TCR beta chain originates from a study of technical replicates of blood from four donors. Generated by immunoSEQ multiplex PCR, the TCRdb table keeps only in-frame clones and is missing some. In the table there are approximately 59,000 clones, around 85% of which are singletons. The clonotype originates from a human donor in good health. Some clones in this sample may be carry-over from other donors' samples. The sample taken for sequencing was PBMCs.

This CDR3 is CASSLQDRQNEQYF. CDR3 coding DNA: TGCGCCAGCAGCTTGCAGGACAGGCAAAACGAGCAGTACTTC. This chain joins TRBV5-1 and TRBJ2-7; 7 nucleotides match TRBD1. The V segment lost 1 base and the J segment 5 bases; nucleotides outside the gene matches: 6. This CDR3 is built from 14 residues. Germline V gives CDR1 SGHRS, CDR2 YFSETQ.